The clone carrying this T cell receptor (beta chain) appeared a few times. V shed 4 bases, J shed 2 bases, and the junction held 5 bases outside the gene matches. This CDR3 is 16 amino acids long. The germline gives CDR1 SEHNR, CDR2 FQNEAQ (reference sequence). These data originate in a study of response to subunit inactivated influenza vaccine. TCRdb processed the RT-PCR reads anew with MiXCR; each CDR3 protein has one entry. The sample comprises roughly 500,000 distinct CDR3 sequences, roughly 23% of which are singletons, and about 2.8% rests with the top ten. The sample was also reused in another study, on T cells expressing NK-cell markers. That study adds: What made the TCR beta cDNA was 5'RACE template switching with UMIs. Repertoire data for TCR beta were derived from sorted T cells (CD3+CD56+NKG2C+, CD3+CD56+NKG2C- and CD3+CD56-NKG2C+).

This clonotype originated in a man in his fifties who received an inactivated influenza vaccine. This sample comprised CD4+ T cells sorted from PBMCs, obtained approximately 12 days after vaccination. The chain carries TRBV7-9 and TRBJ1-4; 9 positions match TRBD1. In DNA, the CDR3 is TGTGCCAGCAGCTCGGGACAGGGAACGACTAATGAAAAACTGTTTTTT. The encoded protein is CASSSGQGTTNEKLFF. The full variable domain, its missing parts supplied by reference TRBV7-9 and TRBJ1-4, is DTGVSQNPRHKITKRGQNVTFRCDPISEHNRLYWYRQTLGQGPEFLTYFQNEAQLEKSRLLSDRFSAERPKGSFSTLEIQRTEQGDSAMYLCASSSGQGTTNEKLFFGSGTQLSVL.